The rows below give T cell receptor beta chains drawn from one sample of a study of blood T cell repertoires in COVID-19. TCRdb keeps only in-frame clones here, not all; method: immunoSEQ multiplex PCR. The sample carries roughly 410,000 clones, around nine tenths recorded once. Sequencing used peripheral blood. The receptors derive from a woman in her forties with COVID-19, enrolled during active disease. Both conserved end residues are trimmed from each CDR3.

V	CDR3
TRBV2	ASSLSRYGYT
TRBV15	ATSRAPESTDTQY
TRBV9	ASSPRGPSYNEQF
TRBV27	ASSKRLAGASYEQY
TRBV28	ASTPRTGRLDSPLH
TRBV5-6	ASSFGGLPYEQY
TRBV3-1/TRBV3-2	ASSQAGNNSPLH
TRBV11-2	ASSFSGQIYNEQF
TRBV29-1	SVQQNRDSYEQY
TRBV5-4	ASSRGLTNYGYT
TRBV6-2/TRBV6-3	ASSYRTEHQPQH
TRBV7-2	ASRGQSGNTIY
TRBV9	ASSQDGGGQPQH
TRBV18	ASSPAQAYEQY
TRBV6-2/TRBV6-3	ASRPTRITGELF
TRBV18	ASSPTLAGKNTGELF
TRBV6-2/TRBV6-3	ASSYRRAQGINQPQH
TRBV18	ASSPDRTEAF
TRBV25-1	ASSDAGFGKLF
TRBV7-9	ASSLVARGNYGYT
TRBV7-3	ASSPGADTQY
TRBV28	ASRRTGQGSTGELF
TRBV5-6	ASSGLGTGGRARGNTIY
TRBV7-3	ASSFGSGSPLH
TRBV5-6	ASSEEHYGYT
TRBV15	ATSALKGQGAGEQY
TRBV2	ASSVTSGSRETQY
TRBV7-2	ASSLYGTSPYNEQF
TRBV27	ASSSLGELF
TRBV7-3	ASSRQVAGSPLH
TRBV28	ASSPPGTGRNSPLH
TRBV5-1	ASSLGGGNSGNTIY
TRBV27	ASSGQASYEQY
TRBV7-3	ASSLQGMNTEAF
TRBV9	ASSVELAQATQY
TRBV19	ATRRGETQY
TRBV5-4	ASSSDRGLNSEKLF
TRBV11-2	ASSLSHGADTFRSPLH
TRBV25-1	ASSDRTGGAGADTQY
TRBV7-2	ASSLANLGGQETQY
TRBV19	ASSIGGGGAEAF